The clone carrying this T cell receptor (beta chain) was seen a few times. Its antigen is unidentified. The data stem from a study of cytomegalovirus exposure and HLA in healthy donors. Broader study findings: Solely CMV serostatus was available to characterize immune exposure. Follow-up analysis seemed to connect common viral pathogens with several of the most significant clusters identified. It was reported in a later analysis that an Asian-associated ancestry cluster showed fewer N-insertions than the 666-donor mean. Relative to equally common others, HLA-associated TCR beta chains showed greater clonal expansion in a later analysis.

The PCR ran on 60 Vbeta and 13 Jbeta primers. Assay used: immunoSEQ multiplex PCR; TCRdb lists only in-frame clones, some missing. This sample yields approximately 190,000 clones, of which roughly 80% are seen a single time; roughly 0.8% belongs to the top ten. This receptor was obtained from a woman between 18 and 30 years old in good health and CMV-seronegative. Sequencing input: PBMCs.

CDR3 sequence reads: CASSSGQPEAFF. For the CDR3, the DNA is TGCGCCAGCAGCTCGGGACAGCCGGAAGCTTTCTTT. J is TRBJ1-1 and V is TRBV5-1, with 7 bases matching TRBD1. This CDR3 contains 12 residues. CDR1 is SGHRS and CDR2 is YFSETQ in the germline V gene. V shed 3 bases and J 8 bases; nucleotides not matched to a gene: 4.